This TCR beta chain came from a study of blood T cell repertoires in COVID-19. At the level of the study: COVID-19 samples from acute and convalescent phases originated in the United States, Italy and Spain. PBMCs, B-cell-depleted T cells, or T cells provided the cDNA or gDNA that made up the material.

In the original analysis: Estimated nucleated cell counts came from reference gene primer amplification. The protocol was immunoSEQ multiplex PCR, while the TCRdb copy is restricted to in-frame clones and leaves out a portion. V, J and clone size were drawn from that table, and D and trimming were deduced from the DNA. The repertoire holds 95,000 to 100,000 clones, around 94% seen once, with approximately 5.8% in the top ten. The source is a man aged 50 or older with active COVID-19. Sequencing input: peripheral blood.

The CDR3 sequence: CASSPSNGPTGGAFF. The CDR3 nucleotides read TGTGCCAGCAGTCCAAGCAACGGACCGACCGGAGGAGCTTTCTTT. V usage is TRBV25-1 and J usage is TRBJ1-1; no clear D. Germline V gene lookup returns CDR1 MGHDK and CDR2 SYGVNS. This CDR3 spans 15 amino acids. The V end lost 5 bases, the J end lost 10 bases, and 23 bases lay between the germline ends.